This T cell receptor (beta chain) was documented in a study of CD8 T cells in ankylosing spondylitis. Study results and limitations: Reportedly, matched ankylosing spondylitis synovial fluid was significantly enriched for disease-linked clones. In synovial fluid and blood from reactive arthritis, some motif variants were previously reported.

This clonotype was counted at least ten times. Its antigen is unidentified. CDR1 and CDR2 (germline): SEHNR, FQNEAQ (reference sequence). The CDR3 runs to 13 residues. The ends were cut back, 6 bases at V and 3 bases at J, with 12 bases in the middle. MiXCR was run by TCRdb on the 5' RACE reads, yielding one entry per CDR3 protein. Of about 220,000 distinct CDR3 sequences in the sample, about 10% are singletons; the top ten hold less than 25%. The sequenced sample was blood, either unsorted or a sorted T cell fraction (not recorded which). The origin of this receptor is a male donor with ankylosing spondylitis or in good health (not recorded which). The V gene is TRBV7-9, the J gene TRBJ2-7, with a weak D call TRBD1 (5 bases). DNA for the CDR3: TGTGCCAGCAGTGGACAAATAAACTACGAGCAGTACTTC. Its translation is CASSGQINYEQYF.